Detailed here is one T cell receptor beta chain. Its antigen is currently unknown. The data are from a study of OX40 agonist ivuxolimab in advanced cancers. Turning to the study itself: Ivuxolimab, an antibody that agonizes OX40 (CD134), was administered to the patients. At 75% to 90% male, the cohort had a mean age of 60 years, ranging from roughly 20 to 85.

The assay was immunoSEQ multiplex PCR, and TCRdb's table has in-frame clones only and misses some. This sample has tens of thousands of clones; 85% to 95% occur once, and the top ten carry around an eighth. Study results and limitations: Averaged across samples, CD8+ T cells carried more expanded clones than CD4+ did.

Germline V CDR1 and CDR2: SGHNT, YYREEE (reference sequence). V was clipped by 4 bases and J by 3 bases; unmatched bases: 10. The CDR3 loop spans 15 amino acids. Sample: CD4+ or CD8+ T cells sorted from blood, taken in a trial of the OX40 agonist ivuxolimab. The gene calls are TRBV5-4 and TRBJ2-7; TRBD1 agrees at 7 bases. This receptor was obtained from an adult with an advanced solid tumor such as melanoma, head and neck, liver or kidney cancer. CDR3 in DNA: TGTGCCAGCAGCAGTCCGGGACAGCGCTTCTACGAGCAGTACTTC. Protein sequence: CASSSPGQRFYEQYF.